Reported below is one T cell receptor beta chain. The antigen is unknown. As to treatment: oral pan-JAK inhibitor, 5-10 mg twice daily. Peripheral blood, together with lesional scalp punch biopsies, was collected from alopecia areata patients. After isolation, RNA underwent reverse transcription to generate cDNA as the sequencing template. Using immunoSEQ multiplex PCR, the repertoire was profiled, and TCRdb retains in-frame clones only, with some absent. The sample holds tens of thousands of clones, about 71% seen once. The entry originates in a study of CD8+ T cells in alopecia areata. Study information: Severity of treated patients was scored by affected scalp percentage.

From germline, CDR1 is PRHDT and CDR2 FYEKMQ (reference sequence). The CDR3 spans 13 residues. V shed 4 bases and J shed 4 bases, with 11 bases lying between them. Notes on the study in general: Clonality exceeded that of normal scalp in lesional scalp, most notably in alopecia totalis/universalis. In scalp and blood, many expanded lesional clones persisted during tofacitinib.

The clonotype originates from a human donor with alopecia areata. Sequences were derived from CD8+ T cells sorted from blood, sampled at week 44, from a patient treated with tofacitinib. V and J are TRBV13 and TRBJ2-7; D might be TRBD2 (5 bases). CDR3 DNA: TGTGCCAGCAGCTCCCGGGGAAGATACGAGCAGTACTTC. This gives the protein CASSSRGRYEQYF.